These 10 T cell receptor beta chains originate from one sample sequenced in a study of regulatory T cells in long-lasting Graves disease (TCRdb year 2021). Sample time point, as interpreted from the label and publication: newly diagnosed GD, antithyroid drugs for less than 3 months. RNA was extracted from PBMCs in TRIzol for both TCR sequencing and RNA sequencing. The protocol used for the library was multiplex PCR. TCRdb shows the sequencer as Illumina HiSeq 4000. iRepertoire HTBI primers and Arm-PCR amplification of CDR3 regions were used to construct TCR beta libraries. The public reads were run again by TCRdb, first through fastp at Q25 and then through MiXCR, and only productive beta chains were kept. All rows with the same CDR3 protein become a single entry with the most common DNA and genes. The sample table shows fewer than 550,000 distinct CDR3 sequences, and about a sixth are seen once. In total, the top ten clones hold about 25% of the sample.

These data were also reused for a study on T cells in Graves' hyperthyroidism and ophthalmopathy.

This sample comprised peripheral blood mononuclear cells (PBMCs), obtained at new diagnosis, from a patient treated with antithyroid drugs. The origin of the receptors is a woman aged 18-29 years with Graves disease. Donor details come from another sample of the same person, matched by shared clones.

The rearrangement uses TRBV6-1 and TRBJ1-5; 7 bases fit TRBD1. The germline CDR1 and CDR2 sequences are MNHNS and SASEGT. CDR3 length equals 17 residues. V trimming: 1 base; J trimming: 1 base; junction bases outside the gene matches: 7. CDR3 amino acids: CASSEGLEDRSNQPQHF. The CDR3 nucleotides read TGTGCCAGCAGTGAAGGGTTAGAGGACAGGAGCAATCAGCCCCAGCATTTT.

This clonotype occurred a few times. The gene calls are TRBV13 and TRBJ2-7, with 8 bases fitting TRBD2. The CDR3 is 16 residues long. J was trimmed by 6 bases and V by 5 bases; bases with no gene match: 15. CDR1 and CDR2 from the germline V gene are PRHDT and FYEKMQ (reference sequence). The CDR3 region has the DNA TGTGCCAGCAGCCTGGGGACTAGTGCGTCTTCTACCGAGCAGTACTTC. Encoded protein: CASSLGTSASSTEQYF.

A remark on this clonotype: This is likely an artifact of a read error, given a far larger clone one base away. The V gene is TRBV28, the J gene TRBJ2-3; D is undetermined. Germline V gene lookup returns CDR1 MDHEN and CDR2 SYDVKM. V was cut by 3 bases and J by 7 bases, with 5 bases left in between. This CDR3 has 11 amino acids. CDR3 in DNA: TGTGCCAGCAGTTTTTCATATACGCAGTATTTT. Its protein is CASSFSYTQYF.

This clonotype was recorded at least ten times. V usage is TRBV12-5 and J usage is TRBJ2-3, with D perhaps TRBD1 or TRBD2 (5 bases each). CDR3 size: 14 residues. Germline V gene sequence: CDR1 LGHNT, CDR2 FRNRAP. V was pared by 7 bases and J by 6 bases, with 17 bases between. DNA of the CDR3: TGTGCTAGTGTTCGGGCAGGGAGTGGCGATACGCAGTATTTT. This codes for CASVRAGSGDTQYF.

This clonotype was seen at least ten times. The chain joins TRBV11-1 to TRBJ2-2; D ambiguous. This CDR3 comprises 13 residues. V was cut by 8 bases and J by 6 bases, with 13 bases left in between. Germline values: CDR1 SGHAT, CDR2 FQDESV (reference sequence). The chain's CDR3 is CASGQESPGELFF. The CDR3 DNA follows: TGTGCCAGCGGGCAGGAGTCACCCGGGGAGCTGTTTTTT.

As concerns this clonotype: A read error may explain this, as a much larger clone is one base away. The chain is built from TRBV7-2 and TRBJ2-5; TRBD2 matches at 10 bases. Germline CDR1 is SGHTA and CDR2 is FQGNSA. CDR3 length: 16 amino acids. V dropped 2 bases and J dropped 5; count of bases not matched to a gene: 8. The CDR3 loop reads CASSLYPSGSRETQYF. The CDR3 DNA sequence: TGTGCCAGCAGCTTATATCCTAGCGGGAGTCGTGAGACCCAGTACTTC.

This clonotype was counted many times. The genes are TRBV30 and TRBJ2-7; D perhaps matches TRBD2 (6 bases). Trimming shortened V by 5 bases and J by 3 bases, and 17 bases separated the two germline ends. CDR1 and CDR2 from the germline V gene are GTSNPN and SVGIG (reference sequence). CDR3 length: 14 residues. The CDR3 protein is CAWGLGGELYEQYF. Written as DNA, the CDR3 is TGTGCCTGGGGTCTCGGCGGGGAACTCTACGAGCAGTACTTC.

The chain is built from TRBV19 and TRBJ2-7; possible D gene TRBD1, 6 bases. Germline V gene lookup returns CDR1 LNHDA and CDR2 SQIVND (reference sequence). V lost 5 bases and J lost 3, with 20 bases in between. This CDR3 contains 16 residues. CDR3 DNA sequence: TGTGCCAGTAGTTGGGGAACAGGGAATTTGGGCTACGAGCAGTACTTC. Residues: CASSWGTGNLGYEQYF.

This clonotype was found many times. The chain is built from TRBV18 and TRBJ1-1, with D hard to call. Between the trimmed V and J ends, which lost 5 bases and 0 bases, there was a span of 10 bases. Per germline, CDR1 KGHSH and CDR2 LQKENI. The CDR3 runs to 14 residues. The CDR3 DNA sequence: TGTGCCAGCTCAGTAGGTCTCCTGAACACTGAAGCTTTCTTT. Protein: CASSVGLLNTEAFF.

There are a few counts of this clonotype. The CDR3 is CATSRLDQGANTEAFF. The CDR3 region has the DNA TGTGCCACCAGCAGACTTGATCAGGGGGCGAACACTGAAGCTTTCTTT. The V gene is TRBV15, the J gene TRBJ1-1; 8 nucleotides line up with TRBD1. Trimming removed 2 bases from V and 1 base from J; junction bases left unmatched: 6. The CDR3 is made up of 16 amino acids. Germline V gene lookup returns CDR1 LNHNV and CDR2 YYDKDF (reference sequence).